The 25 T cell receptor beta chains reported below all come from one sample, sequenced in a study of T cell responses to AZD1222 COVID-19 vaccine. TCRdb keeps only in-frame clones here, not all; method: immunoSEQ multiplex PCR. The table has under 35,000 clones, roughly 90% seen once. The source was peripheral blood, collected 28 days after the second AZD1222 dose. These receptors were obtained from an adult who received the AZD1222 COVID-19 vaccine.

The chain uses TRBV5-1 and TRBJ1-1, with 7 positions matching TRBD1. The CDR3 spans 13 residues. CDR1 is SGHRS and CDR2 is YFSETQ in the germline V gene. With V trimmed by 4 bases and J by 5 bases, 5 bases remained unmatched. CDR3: CASSPVTGTEAFF. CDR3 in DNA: TGCGCCAGCAGCCCAGTGACAGGGACTGAAGCTTTCTTT. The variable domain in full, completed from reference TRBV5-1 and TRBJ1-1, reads KAGVTQTPRYLIKTRGQQVTLSCSPISGHRSVSWYQQTPGQGLQFLFEYFSETQRNKGNFPGRFSGRQFSNSRSEMNVSTLELGDSALYLCASSPVTGTEAFFGQGTRLTVV.

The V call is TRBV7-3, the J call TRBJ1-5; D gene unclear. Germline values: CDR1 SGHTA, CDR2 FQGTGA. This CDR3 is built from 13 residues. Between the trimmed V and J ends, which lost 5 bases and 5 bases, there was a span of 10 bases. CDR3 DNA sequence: TGTGCCAGCAGCACGGGTCCTCATCAGCCCCAGCATTTT. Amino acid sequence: CASSTGPHQPQHF.

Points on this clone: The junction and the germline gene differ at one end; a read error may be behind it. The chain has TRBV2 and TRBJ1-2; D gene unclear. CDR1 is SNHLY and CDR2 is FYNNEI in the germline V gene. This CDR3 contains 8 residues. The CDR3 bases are TGTGCCAGCTCCCAGGCGGCCTTC. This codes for CASSQAAF.

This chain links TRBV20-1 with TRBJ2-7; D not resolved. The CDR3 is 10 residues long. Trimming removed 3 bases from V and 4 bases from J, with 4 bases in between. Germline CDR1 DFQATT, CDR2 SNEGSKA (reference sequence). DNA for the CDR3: TGCAGTGCTAGGATTTACGAGCAGTACTTC. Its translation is CSARIYEQYF.

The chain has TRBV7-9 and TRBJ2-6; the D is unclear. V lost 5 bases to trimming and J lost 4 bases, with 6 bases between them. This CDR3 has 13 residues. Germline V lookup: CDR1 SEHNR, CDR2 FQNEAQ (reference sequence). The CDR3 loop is CASSPLGANVLTF. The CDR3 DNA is TGTGCCAGCAGCCCCCTCGGGGCCAACGTCCTGACTTTC.

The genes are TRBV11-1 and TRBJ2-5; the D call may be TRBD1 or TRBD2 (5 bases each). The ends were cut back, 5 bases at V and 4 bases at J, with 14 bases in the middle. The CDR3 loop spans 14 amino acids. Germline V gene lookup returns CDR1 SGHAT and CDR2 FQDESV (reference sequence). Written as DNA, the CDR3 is TGTGCCAGCAGCCTCGTCCGGGGACGAGAGACCCAGTACTTC. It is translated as CASSLVRGRETQYF.

CDR3 sequence (DNA): TGTGCCAGCAGCGTAGGAGGGACAGAGAGGGAGACCCAGTACTTC. Its translation: CASSVGGTERETQYF. This chain links TRBV9 with TRBJ2-5; the match to TRBD1 covers 7 bases. Losses at the gene ends were 0 bases for V and 5 bases for J; bases not matched to a gene: 7. There are 15 residues in the CDR3. CDR1 and CDR2 from the germline V gene are SGDLS and YYNGEE. Supplemented by reference TRBV9 and TRBJ2-5, the full variable domain reads DSGVTQTPKHLITATGQRVTLRCSPRSGDLSVYWYQQSLDQGLQFLIQYYNGEERAKGNILERFSAQQFPDLHSELNLSSLELGDSALYFCASSVGGTERETQYFGPGTRLLVL.

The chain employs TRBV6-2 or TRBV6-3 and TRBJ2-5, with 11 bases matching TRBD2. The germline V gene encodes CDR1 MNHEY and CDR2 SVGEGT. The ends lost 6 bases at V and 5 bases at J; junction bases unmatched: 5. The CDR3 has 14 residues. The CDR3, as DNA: TGTGCCAGCAGACCTAGCGGGGGGTTGGAGACCCAGTACTTC. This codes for CASRPSGGLETQYF.

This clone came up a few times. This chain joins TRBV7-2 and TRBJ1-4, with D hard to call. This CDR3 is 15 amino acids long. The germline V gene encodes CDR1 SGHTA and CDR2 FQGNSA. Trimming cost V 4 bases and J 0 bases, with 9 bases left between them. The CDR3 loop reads CASSSRLTTNEKLFF. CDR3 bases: TGTGCCAGCAGCTCCCGGCTCACAACTAATGAAAAACTGTTTTTT.

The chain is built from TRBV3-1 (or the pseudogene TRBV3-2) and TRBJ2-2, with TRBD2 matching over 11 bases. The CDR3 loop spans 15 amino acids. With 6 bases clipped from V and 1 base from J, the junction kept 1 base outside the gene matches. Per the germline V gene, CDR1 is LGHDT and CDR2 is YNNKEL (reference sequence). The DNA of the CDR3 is TGTGCCAGCAGTCTAGCGGGGGGGAACACCGGGGAGCTGTTTTTT. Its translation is CASSLAGGNTGELFF.

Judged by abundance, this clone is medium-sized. The CDR3 here is CASSPTTEMTYNEQFF. The DNA of the CDR3 is TGTGCCAGCAGCCCCACGACAGAAATGACCTACAATGAGCAGTTCTTC. The gene calls are TRBV7-8 and TRBJ2-1; TRBD1 is a possible D gene (5 bases). Trimming took 5 bases from V and 2 from J, leaving 16 bases between them. The CDR3 consists of 16 residues. Germline V gives CDR1 SGHVS, CDR2 FQNEAQ.

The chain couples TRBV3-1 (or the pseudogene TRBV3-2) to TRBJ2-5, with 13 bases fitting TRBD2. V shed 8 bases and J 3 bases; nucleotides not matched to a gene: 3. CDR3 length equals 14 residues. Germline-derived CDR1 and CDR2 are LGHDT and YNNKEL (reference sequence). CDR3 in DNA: TGTGCCAGCCGGACTAGCGGGGGTAAAGAGACCCAGTACTTC. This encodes CASRTSGGKETQYF.

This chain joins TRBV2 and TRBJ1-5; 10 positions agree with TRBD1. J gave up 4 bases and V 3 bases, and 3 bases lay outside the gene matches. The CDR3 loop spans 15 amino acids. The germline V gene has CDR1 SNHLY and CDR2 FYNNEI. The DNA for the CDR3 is TGTGCCAGCAGTGATAGGACAGGGGGAAATCAGCCCCAGCATTTT. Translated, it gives CASSDRTGGNQPQHF.

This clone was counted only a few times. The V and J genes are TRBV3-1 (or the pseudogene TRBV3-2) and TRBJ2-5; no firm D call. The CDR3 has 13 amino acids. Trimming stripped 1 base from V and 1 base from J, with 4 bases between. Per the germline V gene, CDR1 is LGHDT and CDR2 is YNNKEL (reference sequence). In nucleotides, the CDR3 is TGTGCCAGCAGCCAAGGTCTCCAAGAGACCCAGTACTTC. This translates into CASSQGLQETQYF.

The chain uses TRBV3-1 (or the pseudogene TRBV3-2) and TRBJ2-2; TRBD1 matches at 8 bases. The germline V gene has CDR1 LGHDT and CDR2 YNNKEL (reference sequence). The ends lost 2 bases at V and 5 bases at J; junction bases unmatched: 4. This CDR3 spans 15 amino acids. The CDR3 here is CASSQWTGRTGELFF. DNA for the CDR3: TGTGCCAGCAGCCAATGGACAGGGCGTACCGGGGAGCTGTTTTTT.

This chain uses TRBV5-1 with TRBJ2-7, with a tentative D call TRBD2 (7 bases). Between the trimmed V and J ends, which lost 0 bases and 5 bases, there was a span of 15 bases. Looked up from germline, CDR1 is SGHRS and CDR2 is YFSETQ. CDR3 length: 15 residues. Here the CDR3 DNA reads TGCGCCAGCAGCTTGGCCGGGGGCGCGGGGGACGAGCAGTACTTC. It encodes CASSLAGGAGDEQYF. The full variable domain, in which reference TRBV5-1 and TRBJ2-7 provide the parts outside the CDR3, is KAGVTQTPRYLIKTRGQQVTLSCSPISGHRSVSWYQQTPGQGLQFLFEYFSETQRNKGNFPGRFSGRQFSNSRSEMNVSTLELGDSALYLCASSLAGGAGDEQYFGPGTRLTVT.

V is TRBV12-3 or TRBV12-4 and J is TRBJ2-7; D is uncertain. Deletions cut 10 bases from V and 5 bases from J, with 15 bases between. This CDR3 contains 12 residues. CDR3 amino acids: CATRRGRDEQYF. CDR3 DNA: TGTGCCACGAGGCGAGGTCGGGACGAGCAGTACTTC.

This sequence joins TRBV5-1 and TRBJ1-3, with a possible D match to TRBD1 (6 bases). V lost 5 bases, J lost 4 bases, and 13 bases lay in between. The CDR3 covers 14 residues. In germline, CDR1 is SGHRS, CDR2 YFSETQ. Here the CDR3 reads CASSEGRGGNTIYF. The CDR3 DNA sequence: TGCGCCAGCAGTGAGGGCAGGGGCGGAAACACCATATATTTT.

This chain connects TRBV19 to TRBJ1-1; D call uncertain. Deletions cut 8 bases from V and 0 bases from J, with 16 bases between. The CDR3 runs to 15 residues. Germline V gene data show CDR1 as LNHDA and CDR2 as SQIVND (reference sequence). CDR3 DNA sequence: TGTGCCAGTCATCAGACGGGAGGCATGAACACTGAAGCTTTCTTT. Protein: CASHQTGGMNTEAFF.

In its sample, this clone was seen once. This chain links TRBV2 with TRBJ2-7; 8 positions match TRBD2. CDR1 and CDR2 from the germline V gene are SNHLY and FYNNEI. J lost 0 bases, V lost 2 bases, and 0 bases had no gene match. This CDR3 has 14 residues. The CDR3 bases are TGTGCCAGCAGTGAAACTAGCGGCTCCTACGAGCAGTACTTC. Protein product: CASSETSGSYEQYF.

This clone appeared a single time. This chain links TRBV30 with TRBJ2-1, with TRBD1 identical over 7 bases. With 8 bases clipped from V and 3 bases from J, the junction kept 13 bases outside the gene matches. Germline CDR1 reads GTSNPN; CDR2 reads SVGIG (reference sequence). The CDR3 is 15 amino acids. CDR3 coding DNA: TGTGCCCGGCCGACGAACCAGGGGGTCTACAATGAGCAGTTCTTC. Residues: CARPTNQGVYNEQFF.

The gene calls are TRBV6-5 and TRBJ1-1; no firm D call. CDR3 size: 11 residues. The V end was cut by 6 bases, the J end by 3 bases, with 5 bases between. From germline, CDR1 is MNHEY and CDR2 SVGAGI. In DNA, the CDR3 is TGTGCCAGCAGCCGGGACACTGAAGCTTTCTTT. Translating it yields CASSRDTEAFF.

This CDR3 reads CASSYFASGGTYGYTF. CDR3 coding DNA: TGTGCCAGCAGTTACTTCGCATCTGGGGGAACCTATGGCTACACCTTC. The chain carries TRBV6-5 and TRBJ1-2, with D maybe TRBD1 (5 bases). CDR3 length equals 16 residues. Trimming cost V 1 base and J 4 bases, with 16 bases left between them. The germline gives CDR1 MNHEY, CDR2 SVGAGI.

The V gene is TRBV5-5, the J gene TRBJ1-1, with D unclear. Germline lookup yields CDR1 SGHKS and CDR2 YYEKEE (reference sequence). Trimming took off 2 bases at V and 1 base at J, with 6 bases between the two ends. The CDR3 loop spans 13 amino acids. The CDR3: CASSFSGNTEAFF. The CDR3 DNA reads TGTGCCAGCAGCTTTAGCGGGAACACTGAAGCTTTCTTT.

CDR3 nucleotides: TGTGCCAGCAGCCCTACTAGCGGGGGGGCGTATGAGCAGTTCTTC. Translating it yields CASSPTSGGAYEQFF. The rearrangement uses TRBV6-4 and TRBJ2-1; 13 bases agree with TRBD2. V lost 6 bases, J lost 8 bases, and 7 bases stayed unmatched. The length of the CDR3 is 15 residues. The germline CDR1 and CDR2 sequences are MRHNA and SNTAGT.